This T cell receptor (beta chain) was captured in a study of cytomegalovirus exposure and HLA in healthy donors. Study-wide context: Researchers found that approximately 77% of over 350 genotyped donors fell within the Caucasian-associated ancestry cluster.

This CDR3 is built from 16 residues. Germline loops: CDR1 KGHSH, CDR2 LQKENI. The J segment lost 5 bases and the V segment lost 5 bases, leaving 10 bases of the junction unmatched. With 60 Vbeta and 13 Jbeta primers, the PCR was carried out. Original analysis: Approximately 11 million shared chains were among the approximately 80 million unique TCR beta chains that a later analysis counted. Using immunoSEQ multiplex PCR, the repertoire was profiled, and TCRdb retains in-frame clones only, with some absent. The DNA gave D and trimming, while V, J and clone size come from that table. This sample has about 100,000 clones, with 60% to 80% found just once. About this clone itself: What it binds is unknown.

Study-level findings and limits: Serostatus for CMV was the only available immune exposure information. The classifier, whose performance was assessed in both the original and validation cohorts, reportedly diagnosed cytomegalovirus status with high specificity and sensitivity.

Material: PBMCs. The TCR comes from a woman aged 55 to 70 in good health and CMV-seropositive. V and J are TRBV18 and TRBJ2-3, with TRBD1 matching over 10 bases. The CDR3, as DNA: TGTGCCAGCTCAGGCGACGGGGGACAGGGGTTAGATACGCAGTATTTT. This encodes CASSGDGGQGLDTQYF.